Listed below are T cell receptor beta chains from one sample, sequenced in a study of PD-1 blockade in classical Hodgkin lymphoma. Assay: immunoSEQ multiplex PCR; the TCRdb copy retains only in-frame clones and omits some. In the table there are some 100,000 clones, more than 85% of which are singletons. The sequencing here drew on peripheral blood mononuclear cells (PBMCs), taken before the fourth cycle of nivolumab. These TCRs come from a human donor with classical Hodgkin lymphoma. Each CDR3 is given with its conserved first and last residue. D genes are given only for firm matches. The size of a clone is reported for some rows only, either as once, few or many, or as a class for expanded clones.

v_call	d_call	j_call	clone_size	cdr3_nt	cdr3_aa
TRBV9	.	TRBJ2-1	.	TGTGCCAGCAGCGTGACCGGGGAGACCTACAATGAGCAGTTCTTC	CASSVTGETYNEQFF
TRBV29-1	.	TRBJ1-5	.	TGCAGCGTCCTGGAGGCCGGGAATCAGCCCCAGCATTTT	CSVLEAGNQPQHF
TRBV2	.	TRBJ1-6	.	TGTGCCAGCAGTGCGGGGGGCGCCTATAATTCACCCCTCCACTTT	CASSAGGAYNSPLHF
TRBV10-3	.	TRBJ2-1	.	TGTGCCATCAAGGTAGAAGTCTCCTACAATGAGCAGTTCTTC	CAIKVEVSYNEQFF
TRBV28	.	TRBJ2-7	.	TGTGCCAGCAGTCCTCCTACTAACCTCCACGAGCAGTACTTC	CASSPPTNLHEQYF
TRBV6-1	.	TRBJ1-2	.	TGTGCCAGCAGTGCCCCAATACCCATCCAGGGTGGCTACACCTTC	CASSAPIPIQGGYTF
TRBV7-6	.	TRBJ1-4	.	TGTGCCAGCAGCGCCGGACCCCCCACAACTAATGAAAAACTGTTTTTT	CASSAGPPTTNEKLFF
TRBV7-9	.	TRBJ2-3	.	TGTGCCAGCAGCTTAGCTGGGACTAGCACAGATACGCAGTATTTT	CASSLAGTSTDTQYF
TRBV6-5	TRBD1	TRBJ1-2	.	TGTGCCAGCAGTTGGACAGGGGGCAGAGGCTACACCTTC	CASSWTGGRGYTF
TRBV5-1	TRBD1	TRBJ1-6	.	TGCGCCAGCAGCCCCCTGGACAGGGGATCGTCACCCCTCCACTTT	CASSPLDRGSSPLHF
TRBV9	.	TRBJ2-7	.	TGTGCCAGCCAGCGGCACTACGAGCAGTACTTC	CASQRHYEQYF
TRBV5-1	.	TRBJ2-7	.	TGCGCCAGCAGTTTCTCCTACGAGCAGTACTTC	CASSFSYEQYF
TRBV7-8	.	TRBJ1-1	.	TGTGCCAGCAGCATAGCGACTGTGAACACTGAAGCTTTCTTT	CASSIATVNTEAFF
TRBV27	.	TRBJ2-7	.	TGTGCCAGCAGTTTATCGGCCCGAATTAGGACAGGGAGGGTCTACGAGCAGTACTTC	CASSLSARIRTGRVYEQYF
TRBV11-2	TRBD1	TRBJ2-7	.	TGTGCCAGCAGCCCCTCGACAGGGTGGTACGAGCAGTACTTC	CASSPSTGWYEQYF
TRBV6-5	.	TRBJ2-7	once	TGTGCCAGCAGTTATTCGAGTAGTCCCTACGAGCAGTACTTC	CASSYSSSPYEQYF
TRBV5-4	.	TRBJ2-7	.	TGTGCCAGCAGCTATGAGGGAGGATACTACGAGCAGTACTTC	CASSYEGGYYEQYF
TRBV28	.	TRBJ2-5	.	TGTGCCAGCAGTACTAGACTTCACCCGGGGACCCAGTACTTC	CASSTRLHPGTQYF
TRBV5-6	.	TRBJ1-2	.	TGTGCCAGCAGCGTTCAGGGCCTAGTGATCTATGGCTACACCTTC	CASSVQGLVIYGYTF
TRBV7-8	.	TRBJ2-7	.	TGTGCCAGCAGCCTCGCACTTGCCCCACCCGGGCGTTACGAGCAGTACTTC	CASSLALAPPGRYEQYF
TRBV28	.	TRBJ1-1	.	TGTGCCAGCAACACTCTTGGGGGGGCCGCTGAAGCTTTCTTT	CASNTLGGAAEAFF
TRBV28	TRBD2	TRBJ2-3	.	TGTGCCAGCAGCCCCGGACTAGCGGGAGTAGATACGCAGTATTTT	CASSPGLAGVDTQYF
TRBV5-1	TRBD2	TRBJ2-7	once	TGCGCCAGCAGCTTTCGCACTAGCGGGATAAGTGGCGAGCAGTACTTC	CASSFRTSGISGEQYF
TRBV27	.	TRBJ1-2	.	TGTGCCAGCAGTTTGCGAGGGTATGGCTACACCTTC	CASSLRGYGYTF
TRBV4-1	.	TRBJ2-7	.	TGCGCCAGCAGCTACATAAAGGACAGCTCCTACGAGCAGTACTTC	CASSYIKDSSYEQYF